The 25 T cell receptor beta chains below all came from one sample that was sequenced in a study of technical replicates of blood from a few donors. The table came from immunoSEQ multiplex PCR; TCRdb's copy has only in-frame clones and leaves some out. The table shows 55,000 to 75,000 clones, with over 75% occurring only once. Sequences were obtained from PBMCs. The receptor set was obtained from a human donor in good health. Some clones in this sample may be carry-over from other donors' samples.

This chain uses TRBV5-1 with TRBJ2-5; 9 bases align to TRBD1. Trimming cost V 6 bases and J 8 bases; bases outside gene matches: 5. The CDR3 sequence is 12 residues long. Germline V gives CDR1 SGHRS, CDR2 YFSETQ. Here the CDR3 DNA reads TGCGCCAGCACGGGACAGGGTGTAACCCAGTACTTC. Its translation: CASTGQGVTQYF.

This chain connects TRBV10-3 to TRBJ2-1, with 7 bases lining up with TRBD2. V lost 0 bases and J lost 10; bases outside the gene matches: 0. This CDR3 contains 12 residues. The germline V gene has CDR1 ENHRY and CDR2 SYGVKD. CDR3: CAISESRGEQFF. For the CDR3, the DNA is TGTGCCATCAGTGAGTCGCGGGGGGAGCAGTTCTTC.

V is TRBV10-1 and J is TRBJ2-7, with 8 positions matching TRBD1. V lost 5 bases, J lost 2 bases, and 11 bases stayed unmatched. The CDR3 consists of 16 residues. From germline, CDR1 is WNHNN and CDR2 SYGVQD (reference sequence). CDR3 amino acids: CASSYPPGRGPYEQYF. The CDR3 coding sequence is TGCGCCAGCAGTTATCCCCCGGGCAGGGGGCCCTACGAGCAGTACTTC.

The chain has TRBV11-2 and TRBJ2-7, with D perhaps TRBD2 (5 bases). The CDR3 has 12 residues. V dropped 4 bases and J dropped 4 bases, with 8 bases sitting between them. CDR1 and CDR2 from the germline V gene are SGHAT and FQNNGV. Here the CDR3 reads CASSSGVYEQYF. The CDR3 DNA sequence: TGTGCCAGCAGCTCCGGGGTATACGAGCAGTACTTC.

The chain recombines TRBV6-1 with TRBJ2-3; TRBD1 matches 7 bases. CDR3 size: 14 residues. V lost 8 bases and J lost 4; bases outside the gene matches: 9. Germline V lookup: CDR1 MNHNS, CDR2 SASEGT. The CDR3 DNA is TGTGCCAGCCTTGGGACAGTGTCAGCAGATACGCAGTATTTT. Its translation is CASLGTVSADTQYF.

The chain carries TRBV9 and TRBJ2-5; 9 bases map to TRBD1. There are 16 residues in the CDR3. V lost 4 bases and J lost 2; bases outside the gene matches: 9. Germline V lookup: CDR1 SGDLS, CDR2 YYNGEE. The CDR3: CASSTRTGAQQETQYF. DNA for the CDR3: TGTGCCAGCAGCACCAGGACAGGGGCCCAACAAGAGACCCAGTACTTC. Full variable domain (missing parts from reference TRBV9 and TRBJ2-5): DSGVTQTPKHLITATGQRVTLRCSPRSGDLSVYWYQQSLDQGLQFLIQYYNGEERAKGNILERFSAQQFPDLHSELNLSSLELGDSALYFCASSTRTGAQQETQYFGPGTRLLVL.

The genes are TRBV7-2 and TRBJ1-5; perhaps TRBD1 as D (6 bases). Germline CDR1 and CDR2: SGHTA and FQGNSA. Trimming left V 1 base short and J 2 bases short, with 12 bases between. The CDR3 totals 16 residues. DNA of the CDR3: TGTGCCAGCAGCTTAGTAGTCCCAGGGGGCAATCAGCCCCAGCATTTT. This sequence encodes CASSLVVPGGNQPQHF.

The chain combines TRBV29-1 with TRBJ1-2; D is uncertain. The germline V and J ends were trimmed by 6 bases and 4 bases, with 18 bases remaining between them. The germline V gene has CDR1 SQVTM and CDR2 ANQGSEA. CDR3 length: 14 amino acids. The CDR3 nucleotides read TGCAGCGTCTTTGAGGGCGCTCTGGGCTATGGCTACACCTTC. Translated, it gives CSVFEGALGYGYTF.

The chain joins TRBV5-1 to TRBJ1-4, with TRBD1 matching 7 bases. The CDR3 is made up of 15 amino acids. V lost 6 bases to trimming and J lost 7 bases; unmatched junction nucleotides: 12. The V gene's germline CDR1 is SGHRS and CDR2 YFSETQ. CDR3 residues: CASKDEGAMGEKLFF. CDR3 in DNA: TGCGCCAGCAAGGATGAGGGGGCTATGGGTGAAAAACTGTTTTTT.

Remarks on this clone: The junction departs from the called germline gene at one end, perhaps through a read error. The rearrangement uses TRBV7-3 and TRBJ2-7, with unresolved D. The CDR3 sequence is 15 residues long. CDR1 SGHTA and CDR2 FQGTGA come from the germline V gene. The CDR3 DNA sequence: TGTGCCGGCAGCCCGGGTCCCTTACCCTCCTACGAGCAGTACTTC. Its protein product is CAGSPGPLPSYEQYF.

This chain links TRBV19 with TRBJ2-7, with D unclear. CDR1 is LNHDA and CDR2 is SQIVND in the germline V gene (reference sequence). V was shortened by 7 bases and J by 2 bases, with 21 bases between the two germline ends. The CDR3 has 16 amino acids. In nucleotides, the CDR3 is TGTGCCAGTACCCGTAGCCCCACCTCCGCGGCCTACGAGCAGTACTTC. Encoded protein: CASTRSPTSAAYEQYF.

This chain connects TRBV7-2 to TRBJ2-5, with D perhaps matching TRBD2 (5 bases). This CDR3 spans 16 amino acids. Germline V gene data show CDR1 as SGHTA and CDR2 as FQGNSA. The V end lost 1 base, the J end lost 5 bases, and 17 bases lay between the germline ends. The chain's CDR3 is CASSLGRMIASETQYF. The DNA for the CDR3 is TGTGCCAGCAGCTTAGGAAGGATGATAGCGAGCGAGACCCAGTACTTC.

The CDR3 region is CASSPRAGSQPQHF. As DNA, the CDR3 is TGTGCCAGCAGCCCCAGGGCAGGGTCACAGCCCCAGCATTTT. This chain joins TRBV9 and TRBJ1-5; D is perhaps TRBD1 (5 bases). The length of the CDR3 is 14 residues. The germline V and J ends were trimmed by 4 bases and 7 bases, with 15 bases remaining between them. The germline V gene has CDR1 SGDLS and CDR2 YYNGEE.

This rearrangement joins TRBV7-3 to TRBJ2-2; D gene uncertain. The V gene lost 5 bases and the J gene lost 6 bases, with 7 bases spanning the gap. The CDR3 totals 12 residues. Germline CDR1 reads SGHTA; CDR2 reads FQGTGA. CDR3 nucleotides: TGTGCCAGCAGCCACATGGCCGGGGAGCTGTTTTTT. This codes for CASSHMAGELFF.

The sample holds one count of this clone. The V and J genes are TRBV4-2 and TRBJ1-2, with D unresolved. This CDR3 region has 12 residues. The V end was cut by 2 bases, the J end by 2 bases, with 3 bases between. Germline-derived CDR1 and CDR2 are LGHNA and YNFKEQ. The CDR3 is CASSQSNYGYTF. The CDR3 region has the DNA TGTGCCAGCAGCCAATCGAACTATGGCTACACCTTC.

The J gene is TRBJ2-2, the V gene TRBV5-1; TRBD1 might be the D (6 bases). Germline V gives CDR1 SGHRS, CDR2 YFSETQ. V was shortened by 2 bases and J by 6 bases, with 14 bases between the two germline ends. CDR3 length: 15 residues. The CDR3 sequence is CASSFKQGLAGELFF. In nucleotides, the CDR3 is TGCGCCAGCAGCTTCAAACAGGGATTGGCCGGGGAGCTGTTTTTT. The full variable domain, with the rest looked up from reference TRBV5-1 and TRBJ2-2, is KAGVTQTPRYLIKTRGQQVTLSCSPISGHRSVSWYQQTPGQGLQFLFEYFSETQRNKGNFPGRFSGRQFSNSRSEMNVSTLELGDSALYLCASSFKQGLAGELFFGEGSRLTVL.

V is TRBV6-1 and J is TRBJ2-7, with 10 bases matching TRBD1. Trimming cost V 1 base and J 4 bases; bases outside gene matches: 4. The germline CDR1 and CDR2 sequences are MNHNS and SASEGT. The CDR3 is made up of 15 amino acids. In DNA, the CDR3 is TGTGCCAGCAGTGAAGGACAGGGGGCCTTATACGAGCAGTACTTC. It yields the protein CASSEGQGALYEQYF.

V usage is TRBV11-3 and J usage is TRBJ2-2; D call uncertain. CDR3 size: 15 residues. The V and J ends lost 5 bases and 1 base respectively, with 11 bases between them. CDR1 is SGHNT, CDR2 YENEEA, per germline. DNA of the CDR3: TGTGCCAGCAGCCCCAGACAAAAGAACACCGGGGAGCTGTTTTTT. It codes for CASSPRQKNTGELFF.

This clone was detected only a few times. The CDR3 region is CASSQQGGNTEAFF. In nucleotides, the CDR3 is TGTGCCAGCAGCCAACAGGGTGGGAACACTGAAGCTTTCTTT. The chain recombines TRBV4-2 with TRBJ1-1; D is possibly TRBD1 (5 bases). V lost 2 bases, J lost 1 base, and 8 bases lay in between. Germline V lookup: CDR1 LGHNA, CDR2 YNFKEQ. CDR3 length equals 14 residues.

The chain has TRBV29-1 and TRBJ1-2; tentative D call: TRBD1 (5 bases). Germline values: CDR1 SQVTM, CDR2 ANQGSEA. The CDR3 runs to 13 residues. The V end was cut by 2 bases, the J end by 4 bases, with 11 bases between. CDR3: CSVEPGFSYGYTF. CDR3 sequence (DNA): TGCAGCGTTGAACCAGGGTTCAGCTATGGCTACACCTTC.

J is TRBJ1-2 and V is TRBV6-1, with TRBD1 identical over 7 bases. V dropped 2 bases and J dropped 8; count of bases not matched to a gene: 8. Germline-derived CDR1 and CDR2 are MNHNS and SASEGT. The CDR3 contains 14 residues. CDR3 region: CASSEPNRGGGYTF. The CDR3 nucleotides read TGTGCCAGCAGTGAACCGAACAGGGGTGGAGGCTACACCTTC.

This rearrangement joins TRBV13 to TRBJ2-1; D call uncertain. The V gene lost 0 bases and the J gene lost 9 bases, with 15 bases spanning the gap. Germline CDR1 reads PRHDT; CDR2 reads FYEKMQ (reference sequence). The CDR3 loop spans 15 amino acids. The CDR3 bases are TGTGCCAGCAGCTTAGGCCCGTCCGAATCGGGTGAGCAGTTCTTC. The encoded protein is CASSLGPSESGEQFF.

The chain uses TRBV19 and TRBJ1-5, with unresolved D. This CDR3 contains 13 residues. Germline CDR1 LNHDA, CDR2 SQIVND (reference sequence). Trimming took off 7 bases at V and 4 bases at J, with 11 bases between the two ends. The CDR3 DNA reads as TGTGCCAGTACCGATGCACGGAATCAGCCCCAGCATTTT. Translation: CASTDARNQPQHF.

This chain links TRBV7-2 with TRBJ1-6; tentative D call: TRBD1 (6 bases). The CDR3 has 16 residues. CDR1 is SGHTA and CDR2 is FQGNSA in the germline V gene. Trimming pared 6 bases from V and 9 bases from J, leaving 21 bases between. DNA of the CDR3: TGTGCCAGCAGTACACAAGGGGGTTCGGTCGGTTCACCCCTCCACTTT. Its translation is CASSTQGGSVGSPLHF.

The chain combines TRBV15 with TRBJ1-2, with D maybe TRBD1 (5 bases). V was clipped by 0 bases and J by 6 bases, with 8 bases between them. CDR1 LNHNV and CDR2 YYDKDF come from the germline V gene (reference sequence). CDR3 size: 13 residues. The CDR3 loop is CATSRESGDGYTF. The CDR3 DNA sequence: TGTGCCACCAGCAGAGAATCGGGGGATGGCTACACCTTC. Combining the CDR3 with reference TRBV15 and TRBJ1-2 gives the whole variable domain DAMVIQNPRYQVTQFGKPVTLSCSQTLNHNVMYWYQQKSSQAPKLLFHYYDKDFNNEADTPDNFQSRRPNTSFCFLDIRSPGLGDTAMYLCATSRESGDGYTFGSGTRLTVV.